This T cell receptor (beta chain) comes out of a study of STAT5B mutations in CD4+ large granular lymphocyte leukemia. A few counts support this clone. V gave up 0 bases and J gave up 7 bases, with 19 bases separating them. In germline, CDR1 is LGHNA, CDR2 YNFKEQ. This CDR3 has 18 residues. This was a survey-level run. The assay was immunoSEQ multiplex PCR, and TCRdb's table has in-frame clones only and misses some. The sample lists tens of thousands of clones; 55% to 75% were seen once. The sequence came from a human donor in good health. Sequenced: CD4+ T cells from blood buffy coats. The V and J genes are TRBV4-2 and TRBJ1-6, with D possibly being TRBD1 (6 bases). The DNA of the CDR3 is TGTGCCAGCAGCCAAGATCCCAGGGGCCCAGGATGGAATTCACCCCTCCACTTT. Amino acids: CASSQDPRGPGWNSPLHF.